A single T cell receptor (beta chain) is shown here with its context. Its target is unknown. The data are from a study of graft-versus-host responses after intestinal transplantation. Measured with immunoSEQ multiplex PCR; TCRdb has only the in-frame clones, and not every one. Of about 35,000 clones detected, around 94% appear once; the ten largest clones hold about 0.8%. Study-level findings and limits: There were GvH clones found in recipient marrow, and some of them appeared first in ileum or blood.

The receptor comes from a human patient who received an intestinal transplant, so some T cells may come from the graft donor. Sequences were derived from PBMCs, sampled 16 days after intestinal transplant.

Written as DNA, the CDR3 is TGTGCCAGCAGCCCACGGGACAGCGAACTAGCGGGAGAATCCTACGAGCAGTACTTC. This translates into CASSPRDSELAGESYEQYF. This chain joins TRBV9 and TRBJ2-7; 11 bases agree with TRBD2. Germline assignment: CDR1 SGDLS and CDR2 YYNGEE. J was trimmed by 1 base and V by 4 bases; bases with no gene match: 16. This CDR3 is 19 amino acids long. The full variable domain, its missing parts supplied by reference TRBV9 and TRBJ2-7, is DSGVTQTPKHLITATGQRVTLRCSPRSGDLSVYWYQQSLDQGLQFLIQYYNGEERAKGNILERFSAQQFPDLHSELNLSSLELGDSALYFCASSPRDSELAGESYEQYFGPGTRLTVT.